This TCR beta chain is from a study of response to subunit inactivated influenza vaccine. Study results and caveats: New T cells are recruited in small numbers by each seasonal influenza vaccination, according to the authors' suggestion.

The CDR3 has 14 amino acids. V lost 5 bases and J lost 5; bases outside the gene matches: 6. Germline V gene sequence: CDR1 SEHNR, CDR2 FQNEAQ (reference sequence). Only a few counts were recorded for this clonotype. The antigen is not known. TCRdb processed the RT-PCR reads anew with MiXCR; each CDR3 protein has one entry. The sample includes about 780,000 distinct CDR3 sequences, around 18% seen only once; the top ten take around 9.9%. The material was PBMCs from blood, obtained around 5 days after vaccination. The genes are TRBV7-9 and TRBJ1-2; 9 bases align to TRBD1. The clonotype originates from a man aged 45 to 65 who received an inactivated influenza vaccine. CDR3 bases: TGTGCCAGCAGCGACTCCGGGACAGGGTATGGCTACACCTTC. Its protein product is CASSDSGTGYGYTF. Together with reference TRBV7-9 and TRBJ1-2, the CDR3 gives the full variable domain: DTGVSQNPRHKITKRGQNVTFRCDPISEHNRLYWYRQTLGQGPEFLTYFQNEAQLEKSRLLSDRFSAERPKGSFSTLEIQRTEQGDSAMYLCASSDSGTGYGYTFGSGTRLTVV.